This is a list of T cell receptor beta chains from one sample in a study of T-cell memory formation after mild COVID-19. TCRdb reprocessed the 5' RACE reads via MiXCR and lists one record per CDR3 protein. The sample holds about 360,000 distinct CDR3 sequences; about 15% are singletons and the top ten take 20% to 25%. The sequencing input was PBMCs or a T cell subset sorted from them (not recorded which). Every receptor here comes from a man younger than 35 who had mild COVID-19 (a few samples of this study predate the infection). Cell type and time point are not known. Both conserved end residues are part of each CDR3. Each record gives: CDR3 length, D gene, V gene, J gene, clone size, CDR3 protein, CDR3 DNA. D genes are given only for firm matches. Rows may omit the clone size; those that give it use once, few, many or a size class.

CDR3 length: 15
D gene: TRBD1
V gene: TRBV19
J gene: TRBJ1-1
clone size: few
CDR3 protein: CASSLQGAANTEAFF
CDR3 DNA: TGTGCCAGTAGCTTACAGGGGGCGGCAAACACTGAAGCTTTCTTT

CDR3 length: 14
D gene: TRBD1
V gene: TRBV20-1
J gene: TRBJ1-5
clone size: -
CDR3 protein: CSASGTGGNQPQHF
CDR3 DNA: TGCAGTGCTTCCGGGACAGGGGGCAATCAGCCCCAGCATTTT

CDR3 length: 16
D gene: -
V gene: TRBV5-1
J gene: TRBJ1-1
clone size: few
CDR3 protein: CASSLGYGAANTEAFF
CDR3 DNA: TGCGCCAGCAGCTTGGGTTATGGGGCCGCGAACACTGAAGCTTTCTTT

CDR3 length: 16
D gene: -
V gene: TRBV7-2
J gene: TRBJ1-3
clone size: -
CDR3 protein: CASSLGSGLSGNTIYF
CDR3 DNA: TGTGCCAGCAGCTTAGGGTCTGGCCTCTCTGGAAACACCATATATTTT

CDR3 length: 13
D gene: -
V gene: TRBV29-1
J gene: TRBJ2-3
clone size: -
CDR3 protein: CSVEEENTDTQYF
CDR3 DNA: TGCAGCGTTGAAGAAGAGAACACAGATACGCAGTATTTT

CDR3 length: 18
D gene: TRBD2
V gene: TRBV4-1
J gene: TRBJ2-2
clone size: -
CDR3 protein: CASSQPPVGGGKTGELFF
CDR3 DNA: TGCGCCAGCAGCCAACCTCCCGTGGGGGGGGGAAAAACCGGGGAGCTGTTTTTT

CDR3 length: 14
D gene: TRBD2
V gene: TRBV3-1
J gene: TRBJ2-7
clone size: -
CDR3 protein: CASSHGRETYEQYF
CDR3 DNA: TGTGCCAGCAGCCACGGGAGGGAAACCTACGAGCAGTACTTC

CDR3 length: 15
D gene: -
V gene: TRBV11-2
J gene: TRBJ2-1
clone size: few
CDR3 protein: CASSLLEASYNEQFF
CDR3 DNA: TGTGCCAGCAGCTTGCTAGAGGCGTCCTACAATGAGCAGTTCTTC

CDR3 length: 13
D gene: -
V gene: TRBV7-2
J gene: TRBJ1-2
clone size: few
CDR3 protein: CASSLGKGYGYTF
CDR3 DNA: TGTGCCAGCAGCTTAGGGAAGGGTTATGGCTACACCTTC

CDR3 length: 15
D gene: TRBD1
V gene: TRBV19
J gene: TRBJ1-1
clone size: -
CDR3 protein: CASSIVGTGNTEAFF
CDR3 DNA: TGTGCCAGTAGTATAGTCGGGACAGGGAACACTGAAGCTTTCTTT

CDR3 length: 16
D gene: -
V gene: TRBV7-2
J gene: TRBJ1-5
clone size: many
CDR3 protein: CASSLVGGNTNQPQHF
CDR3 DNA: TGTGCCAGCAGCTTAGTTGGGGGAAACACCAATCAGCCCCAGCATTTT

CDR3 length: 16
D gene: TRBD1
V gene: TRBV6-6
J gene: TRBJ2-5
clone size: many
CDR3 protein: CASSSWTGGGQETQYF
CDR3 DNA: TGTGCCAGCAGTTCCTGGACAGGGGGCGGGCAAGAGACCCAGTACTTC

CDR3 length: 14
D gene: -
V gene: TRBV14
J gene: TRBJ2-1
clone size: -
CDR3 protein: CASSQVKLKNEQFF
CDR3 DNA: TGTGCCAGCAGCCAAGTTAAGTTGAAGAATGAGCAGTTCTTC

CDR3 length: 14
D gene: -
V gene: TRBV5-1
J gene: TRBJ2-1
clone size: once
CDR3 protein: CASSSEGSVDEQFF
CDR3 DNA: TGCGCCAGCAGCTCCGAAGGGTCGGTGGATGAGCAGTTCTTC

CDR3 length: 15
D gene: TRBD1
V gene: TRBV24-1
J gene: TRBJ1-2
clone size: few
CDR3 protein: CATSEPGDSGWGYTF
CDR3 DNA: TGTGCCACCAGTGAACCCGGGGACAGTGGATGGGGCTACACCTTC

CDR3 length: 13
D gene: -
V gene: TRBV7-2
J gene: TRBJ2-1
clone size: -
CDR3 protein: CASSFQALDEQFF
CDR3 DNA: TGTGCCAGCAGCTTTCAGGCTTTGGATGAGCAGTTCTTC

CDR3 length: 11
D gene: -
V gene: TRBV30
J gene: TRBJ2-1
clone size: few
CDR3 protein: CAWSVLAEQFF
CDR3 DNA: TGTGCCTGGAGTGTTCTAGCCGAGCAGTTCTTC

CDR3 length: 15
D gene: -
V gene: TRBV9
J gene: TRBJ1-5
clone size: few
CDR3 protein: CASSVYGDSNQPQHF
CDR3 DNA: TGTGCCAGCAGCGTATACGGCGATAGCAATCAGCCCCAGCATTTT

CDR3 length: 13
D gene: -
V gene: TRBV28
J gene: TRBJ1-4
clone size: -
CDR3 protein: CASSTPETLELFF
CDR3 DNA: TGTGCCAGCAGTACTCCGGAGACCTTGGAACTGTTTTTT

CDR3 length: 16
D gene: TRBD1
V gene: TRBV11-2
J gene: TRBJ2-1
clone size: few
CDR3 protein: CASSFSRTGQSNEQFF
CDR3 DNA: TGTGCCAGCAGCTTCAGTAGGACAGGACAATCCAATGAGCAGTTCTTC

CDR3 length: 13
D gene: -
V gene: TRBV29-1
J gene: TRBJ2-3
clone size: many
CDR3 protein: CSVNVGSTDTQYF
CDR3 DNA: TGCAGCGTTAACGTGGGGAGCACAGATACGCAGTATTTT

CDR3 length: 14
D gene: -
V gene: TRBV12-3/TRBV12-4
J gene: TRBJ1-2
clone size: -
CDR3 protein: CASSLQGNSYGYTF
CDR3 DNA: TGTGCCAGCAGTTTGCAGGGGAATTCCTATGGCTACACCTTC

CDR3 length: 16
D gene: -
V gene: TRBV28
J gene: TRBJ1-1
clone size: few
CDR3 protein: CASSLWTGSSNTEAFF
CDR3 DNA: TGTGCCAGCAGTTTATGGACTGGGTCGTCGAACACTGAAGCTTTCTTT

CDR3 length: 14
D gene: -
V gene: TRBV6-1
J gene: TRBJ2-3
clone size: -
CDR3 protein: CAIRGGLSTDTQYF
CDR3 DNA: TGTGCCATAAGGGGGGGATTGAGCACAGATACGCAGTATTTT

CDR3 length: 16
D gene: -
V gene: TRBV18
J gene: TRBJ2-7
clone size: many
CDR3 protein: CASSPWVVGISYEQYF
CDR3 DNA: TGTGCCAGCTCACCATGGGTAGTGGGGATCTCCTACGAGCAGTACTTC

CDR3 length: 14
D gene: -
V gene: TRBV6-2/TRBV6-3
J gene: TRBJ2-3
clone size: -
CDR3 protein: CASSYSPGTDTQYF
CDR3 DNA: TGTGCCAGCAGTTACTCTCCAGGGACAGATACGCAGTATTTT

CDR3 length: 17
D gene: TRBD1
V gene: TRBV5-1
J gene: TRBJ1-1
clone size: -
CDR3 protein: CASSSWTGGSENTEAFF
CDR3 DNA: TGCGCCAGCAGCTCCTGGACAGGGGGCTCGGAGAACACTGAAGCTTTCTTT

CDR3 length: 13
D gene: -
V gene: TRBV5-1
J gene: TRBJ1-1
clone size: -
CDR3 protein: CASSLASVAEAFF
CDR3 DNA: TGCGCCAGCAGCTTGGCCTCGGTTGCTGAAGCTTTCTTT

CDR3 length: 14
D gene: TRBD2
V gene: TRBV6-2/TRBV6-3
J gene: TRBJ2-2
clone size: -
CDR3 protein: CATGGLAYTRELFF
CDR3 DNA: TGTGCCACGGGTGGACTAGCGTACACCAGGGAGCTGTTTTTT

CDR3 length: 14
D gene: -
V gene: TRBV4-1
J gene: TRBJ2-2
clone size: -
CDR3 protein: CASSTLAYTGELFF
CDR3 DNA: TGCGCCAGCAGCACTCTAGCTTACACCGGGGAGCTGTTTTTT

CDR3 length: 15
D gene: -
V gene: TRBV7-9
J gene: TRBJ1-3
clone size: few
CDR3 protein: CASSLADFSGNTIYF
CDR3 DNA: TGTGCCAGCAGCTTGGCGGACTTCTCTGGAAACACCATATATTTT